One sample yielded the 24 T cell receptor beta chains listed below, sequenced in a study of blood T cell repertoires in COVID-19. This table comes from immunoSEQ multiplex PCR, and its TCRdb copy is limited to in-frame clones, with some not included. The sample gives 300,000 to 400,000 clones, approximately 90% of which show up once; around 3.9% is in the top ten. Input material: PBMCs or T cells enriched from blood (not recorded which). These receptors all stem from a woman in her thirties who had been exposed to COVID-19.

This sequence joins TRBV2 and TRBJ1-6, with TRBD1 matching over 7 bases. V lost 2 bases, J lost 10 bases, and 8 bases stayed unmatched. CDR1 is SNHLY and CDR2 is FYNNEI in the germline V gene. The CDR3 contains 15 residues. CDR3 protein: CASSEQGEKHSPLHF. The CDR3 bases are TGTGCCAGCAGTGAACAGGGGGAAAAACACTCACCCCTCCACTTT.

This clone was counted a few times. V and J are TRBV7-9 and TRBJ2-7; the D gene is possibly TRBD2 (7 bases). The germline CDR1 and CDR2 sequences are SEHNR and FQNEAQ (reference sequence). V shed 5 bases and J shed 0 bases, with 17 bases lying between them. This CDR3 region has 16 residues. The CDR3 spells CASSPGWGGASYEQYF. As DNA, the CDR3 is TGTGCCAGCAGCCCCGGTTGGGGGGGCGCCTCCTACGAGCAGTACTTC.

The V call is TRBV4-1, the J call TRBJ2-1, with D perhaps TRBD1 (6 bases). This CDR3 comprises 14 residues. The germline gives CDR1 MGHRA, CDR2 YSYEKL. V gave up 8 bases and J gave up 6 bases, with 17 bases separating them. The CDR3 sequence is CASASGHRTNEQFF. CDR3 bases: TGCGCCAGCGCGTCGGGACACCGAACCAATGAGCAGTTCTTC.

The rearrangement joins TRBV19 to TRBJ1-1, with D possibly TRBD1 on 5 matching bases. CDR1 LNHDA and CDR2 SQIVND come from the germline V gene (reference sequence). V was clipped by 9 bases and J by 8 bases, with 19 bases between them. The CDR3 covers 13 residues. CDR3 bases: TGTGCCAGACCCAAGCGGGGGAGGTGGGAAGCTTTCTTT. Translated, it gives CARPKRGRWEAFF.

Points on this clone: Other DNA sequences of this sample code for an identical CDR3. The chain employs TRBV5-1 and TRBJ1-5; D perhaps matches TRBD1 (5 bases). This CDR3 spans 15 amino acids. Between the trimmed V and J ends, which lost 0 bases and 3 bases, there was a span of 10 bases. Germline loops: CDR1 SGHRS, CDR2 YFSETQ. CDR3 sequence reads: CASSLAGQINQPQHF. CDR3 in DNA: TGCGCCAGCAGCTTGGCCGGACAAATCAATCAGCCCCAGCATTTT.

The rearrangement links TRBV5-1 to TRBJ2-7; 8 bases align to TRBD2. J was trimmed by 2 bases and V by 0 bases; bases with no gene match: 1. The CDR3 has 14 residues. The germline V gene encodes CDR1 SGHRS and CDR2 YFSETQ. CDR3 nucleotide sequence: TGCGCCAGCAGCTTGGGCGGGGGGCCCTACGAGCAGTACTTC. Protein: CASSLGGGPYEQYF.

This chain links TRBV5-4 with TRBJ1-4, with no clear D. The CDR3 spans 14 residues. V dropped 0 bases and J dropped 4 bases, with 7 bases sitting between them. Germline CDR1 and CDR2: SGHNT and YYREEE (reference sequence). For the CDR3, the DNA is TGTGCCAGCAGCTTGGACAGTTTTAATGAAAAACTGTTTTTT. Encoded protein: CASSLDSFNEKLFF. Full variable domain (outside the CDR3, taken from reference TRBV5-4 and TRBJ1-4): ETGVTQSPTHLIKTRGQQVTLRCSSQSGHNTVSWYQQALGQGPQFIFQYYREEENGRGNFPPRFSGLQFPNYSSELNVNALELDDSALYLCASSLDSFNEKLFFGSGTQLSVL.

The rearrangement links TRBV5-1 to TRBJ2-2; 7 positions agree with TRBD1. This CDR3 region has 16 residues. Trimming at V came to 1 base and at J to 3 bases, leaving 6 bases not matched to a gene. Germline V lookup: CDR1 SGHRS, CDR2 YFSETQ. CDR3 DNA sequence: TGCGCCAGCAGCTTGAGGGCAGGGGGTGACACCGGGGAGCTGTTTTTT. Translating gives CASSLRAGGDTGELFF.

The J gene is TRBJ1-1, the V gene TRBV12-5; perhaps TRBD1 as D (5 bases). The CDR3 covers 13 residues. Trimming cost V 8 bases and J 4 bases, with 14 bases left between them. In germline, CDR1 is LGHNT, CDR2 FRNRAP. CDR3 coding DNA: TGTGCTAGTTGGGGAGGGGCGGCCACTGAAGCTTTCTTT. It specifies CASWGGAATEAFF.

The chain combines TRBV6-5 with TRBJ2-7; 10 nucleotides agree with TRBD1. CDR1 and CDR2 from the germline V gene are MNHEY and SVGAGI. The CDR3 is 15 amino acids. Trimming at V came to 5 bases and at J to 6 bases, leaving 10 bases not matched to a gene. Here the CDR3 DNA reads TGTGCCAGCAGTATGGACAGGGGGAGTCAGGGCGAGCAGTACTTC. Protein product: CASSMDRGSQGEQYF.

The chain couples TRBV7-2 to TRBJ2-4; 10 bases are shared with TRBD2. The V and J ends lost 6 bases and 8 bases, in that order; junction bases with no gene match: 7. CDR1 and CDR2 from the germline V gene are SGHTA and FQGNSA. This CDR3 is built from 14 residues. The CDR3 spells CASRIAGGTDIQYF. The DNA of the CDR3 is TGTGCCAGCAGGATAGCGGGGGGCACGGACATTCAGTACTTC.

This chain joins TRBV10-3 and TRBJ2-5; 9 bases map to TRBD1. The CDR3 runs to 16 residues. Germline V lookup: CDR1 ENHRY, CDR2 SYGVKD. J gave up 5 bases and V 4 bases, and 11 bases lay outside the gene matches. CDR3 nucleotides: TGTGCCATCAGTGGCCAGGACAGGGGCAGGTGGGAGACCCAGTACTTC. It is translated as CAISGQDRGRWETQYF.

For this clone: Relative to the germline gene, one junction end is altered; a read error may explain this. This chain uses TRBV5-5 with TRBJ2-6, with D tentatively TRBD1 (5 bases). The germline CDR1 and CDR2 sequences are SGHKS and YYEKEE (reference sequence). The CDR3 consists of 15 residues. The CDR3 nucleotides read TGTGCCAGCAGCTTGAGCAGGGTTGAGGCCAACGTCCTAACTTTC. It is translated as CASSLSRVEANVLTF.

The genes are TRBV3-1 (or the pseudogene TRBV3-2) and TRBJ2-7; no clear D. Per the germline V gene, CDR1 is LGHDT and CDR2 is YNNKEL (reference sequence). Trimming left V 4 bases short and J 3 bases short, with 13 bases between. This CDR3 is 14 amino acids long. The CDR3 reads CASSPRVTLYEQYF. DNA for the CDR3: TGTGCCAGCAGCCCAAGAGTGACTCTCTACGAGCAGTACTTC.

The chain is built from TRBV7-3 and TRBJ2-2; a weak D match, TRBD1 (6 bases). V lost 3 bases, J lost 2 bases, and 10 bases lay in between. This CDR3 spans 15 amino acids. Germline assignment: CDR1 SGHTA and CDR2 FQGTGA. The CDR3: CASSFRGQNTGELFF. The CDR3 nucleotides read TGTGCCAGCAGCTTTAGGGGACAAAACACCGGGGAGCTGTTTTTT. Based on the CDR3 plus reference TRBV7-3 and TRBJ2-2, the full variable domain is GAGVSQTPSNKVTEKGKYVELRCDPISGHTALYWYRQSLGQGPEFLIYFQGTGAADDSGLPNDRFFAVRPEGSVSTLKIQRTERGDSAVYLCASSFRGQNTGELFFGEGSRLTVL.

The chain recombines TRBV27 with TRBJ2-7; 11 bases are shared with TRBD1. Germline V gives CDR1 MNHEY, CDR2 SMNVEV (reference sequence). CDR3 length: 15 residues. V trimming: 10 bases; J trimming: 5 bases; junction bases outside the gene matches: 13. CDR3 protein: CATGQGALVLNEQYF. The CDR3 nucleotides read TGTGCCACCGGACAGGGGGCTTTGGTTCTAAACGAGCAGTACTTC.

The chain links TRBV19 to TRBJ1-5, with TRBD1 matching 7 bases. This CDR3 is 16 amino acids long. CDR1 and CDR2 from the germline V gene are LNHDA and SQIVND (reference sequence). J was trimmed by 5 bases and V by 3 bases; bases with no gene match: 10. CDR3: CASSMITGVRYQPQHF. CDR3 in DNA: TGTGCCAGTAGTATGATAACAGGGGTCCGGTATCAGCCCCAGCATTTT.

J is TRBJ2-6 and V is TRBV10-3, with a tentative D call TRBD2 (6 bases). The CDR3 covers 14 residues. Trimming removed 4 bases from V and 7 bases from J, with 11 bases in between. Looked up from germline, CDR1 is ENHRY and CDR2 is SYGVKD. The CDR3 spells CAISVRETANVLTF. CDR3 nucleotides: TGTGCCATCAGTGTCCGGGAGACAGCCAACGTCCTGACTTTC.

The V and J genes are TRBV19 and TRBJ1-6; TRBD1 agrees at 7 bases. This CDR3 is 18 amino acids long. Germline CDR1 is LNHDA and CDR2 is SQIVND (reference sequence). The ends lost 2 bases at V and 0 bases at J; junction bases unmatched: 7. CDR3 loop: CASSITTGLSSYNSPLHF. The CDR3, as DNA: TGTGCCAGTAGTATAACGACAGGGCTGAGCTCCTATAATTCACCCCTCCACTTT.

In DNA form, the CDR3 reads TGTGCCAGCAGTTACTCGGAAGGGGATCAGCCCCAGCATTTT. It encodes CASSYSEGDQPQHF. This rearrangement joins TRBV6-5 to TRBJ1-5; tentatively, D is TRBD1 (5 bases). CDR3 length: 14 residues. Trimming pared 0 bases from V and 5 bases from J, leaving 8 bases between. Germline assignment: CDR1 MNHEY and CDR2 SVGAGI.

This clone came up once. This rearrangement joins TRBV6-5 to TRBJ1-2; 10 nucleotides agree with TRBD1. The CDR3 extends over 14 amino acids. Germline CDR1 is MNHEY and CDR2 is SVGAGI. Trimming took 5 bases from V and 8 from J; bases not matched to a gene: 8. The CDR3 DNA follows: TGTGCCAGCAGTCCGACAGGGGGCAGGAGAGGCTACACCTTC. Encoded protein: CASSPTGGRRGYTF.

This clone was seen once. The V call is TRBV30, the J call TRBJ1-5, with a possible D match to TRBD1 (6 bases). With 2 bases removed from V and 0 bases from J, the gap between germline ends came to 14 bases. Germline V gene sequence: CDR1 GTSNPN, CDR2 SVGIG (reference sequence). The CDR3 spans 16 residues. In nucleotides, the CDR3 is TGTGCCTGGAGTCGTTTCGGACAGAATAGCAATCAGCCCCAGCATTTT. It translates to CAWSRFGQNSNQPQHF.

The chain combines TRBV21-1 with TRBJ2-5; the D call TRBD2 from the table was never checked on the DNA. TRBV21-1 is designated a pseudogene. The CDR3 covers 17 residues. The CDR3 spells CASSKWEGRSPQETQYF. CDR3 nucleotide sequence: TGTGCCAGCAGCAAATGGGAGGGGAGGAGCCCCCAAGAGACCCAGTACTTC.

This chain links TRBV5-6 with TRBJ1-5; D uncertain. The CDR3 runs to 15 residues. V was pared by 4 bases and J by 3 bases, with 14 bases between. CDR1 SGHDT and CDR2 YYEEEE come from the germline V gene. CDR3 bases: TGTGCCAGCAGCGAGGGCCAACAGTCCAATCAGCCCCAGCATTTT. Amino acids: CASSEGQQSNQPQHF. Together with reference TRBV5-6 and TRBJ1-5, the CDR3 gives the full variable domain: DAGVTQSPTHLIKTRGQQVTLRCSPKSGHDTVSWYQQALGQGPQFIFQYYEEEERQRGNFPDRFSGHQFPNYSSELNVNALLLGDSALYLCASSEGQQSNQPQHFGDGTRLSIL.